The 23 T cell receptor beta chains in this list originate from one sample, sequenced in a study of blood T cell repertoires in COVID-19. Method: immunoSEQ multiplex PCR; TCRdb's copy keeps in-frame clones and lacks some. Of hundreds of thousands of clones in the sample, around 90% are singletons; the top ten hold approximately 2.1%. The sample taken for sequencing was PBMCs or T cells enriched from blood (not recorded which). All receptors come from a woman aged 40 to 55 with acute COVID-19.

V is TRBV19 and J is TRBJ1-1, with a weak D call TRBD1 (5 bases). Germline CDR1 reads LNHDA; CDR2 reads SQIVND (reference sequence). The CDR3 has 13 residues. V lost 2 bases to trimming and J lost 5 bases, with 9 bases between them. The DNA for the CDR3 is TGTGCCAGTAGTATAAAGGGGTGGACTGAAGCTTTCTTT. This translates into CASSIKGWTEAFF.

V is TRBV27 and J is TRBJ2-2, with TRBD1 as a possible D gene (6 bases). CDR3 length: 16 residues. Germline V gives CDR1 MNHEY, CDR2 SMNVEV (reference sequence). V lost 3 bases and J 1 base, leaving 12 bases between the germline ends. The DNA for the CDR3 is TGTGCCAGCAGTTTCGAGACGACAGGGAACACCGGGGAGCTGTTTTTT. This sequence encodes CASSFETTGNTGELFF.

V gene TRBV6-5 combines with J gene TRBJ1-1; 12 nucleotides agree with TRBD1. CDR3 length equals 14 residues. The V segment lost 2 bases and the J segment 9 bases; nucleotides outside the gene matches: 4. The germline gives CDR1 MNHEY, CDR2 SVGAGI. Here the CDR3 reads CASSYTRDRGQAFF. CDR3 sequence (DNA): TGTGCCAGCAGTTACACCCGGGACAGGGGGCAAGCTTTCTTT.

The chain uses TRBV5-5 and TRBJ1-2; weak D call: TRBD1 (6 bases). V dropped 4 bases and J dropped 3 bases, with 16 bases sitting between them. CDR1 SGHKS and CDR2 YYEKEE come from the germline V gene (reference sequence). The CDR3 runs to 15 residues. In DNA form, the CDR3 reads TGTGCCAGCAGCCGTACCGACAGGACAGACTATGGCTACACCTTC. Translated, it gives CASSRTDRTDYGYTF.

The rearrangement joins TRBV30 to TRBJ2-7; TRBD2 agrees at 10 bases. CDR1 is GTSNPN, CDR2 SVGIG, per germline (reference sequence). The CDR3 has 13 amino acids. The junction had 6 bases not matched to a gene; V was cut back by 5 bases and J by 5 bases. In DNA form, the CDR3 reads TGTGCCTGGGAGCGGGGGGGAAGCCACGAGCAGTACTTC. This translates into CAWERGGSHEQYF.

CDR3 amino acids: CASSQGGRRQPQHF. The CDR3 nucleotides are TGTGCCAGCAGCCAAGGGGGGCGGAGGCAGCCCCAGCATTTT. V and J are TRBV3-1 (or the pseudogene TRBV3-2) and TRBJ1-5; tentative D call: TRBD1 (6 bases). Trimming took 1 base from V and 7 from J, leaving 11 bases between them. Germline V lookup: CDR1 LGHDT, CDR2 YNNKEL (reference sequence). CDR3 length: 14 amino acids.

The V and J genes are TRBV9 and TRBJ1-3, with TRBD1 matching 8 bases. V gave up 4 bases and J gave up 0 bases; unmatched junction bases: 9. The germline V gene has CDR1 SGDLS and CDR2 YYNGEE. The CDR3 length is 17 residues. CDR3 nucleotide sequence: TGTGCCAGCAGCACCAGGGGGCTCCCTCTCTCTGGAAACACCATATATTTT. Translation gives CASSTRGLPLSGNTIYF. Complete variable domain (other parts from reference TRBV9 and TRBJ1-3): DSGVTQTPKHLITATGQRVTLRCSPRSGDLSVYWYQQSLDQGLQFLIQYYNGEERAKGNILERFSAQQFPDLHSELNLSSLELGDSALYFCASSTRGLPLSGNTIYFGEGSWLTVV.

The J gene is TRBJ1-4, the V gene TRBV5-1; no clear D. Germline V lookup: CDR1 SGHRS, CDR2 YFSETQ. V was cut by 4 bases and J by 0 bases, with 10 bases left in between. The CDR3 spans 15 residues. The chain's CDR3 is CASSTHTTTNEKLFF. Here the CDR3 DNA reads TGCGCCAGCAGCACCCACACGACAACTAATGAAAAACTGTTTTTT.

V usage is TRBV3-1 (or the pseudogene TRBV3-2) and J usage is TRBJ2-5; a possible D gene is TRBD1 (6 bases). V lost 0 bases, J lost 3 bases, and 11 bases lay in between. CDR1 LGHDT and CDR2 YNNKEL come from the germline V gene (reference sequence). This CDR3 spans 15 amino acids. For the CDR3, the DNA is TGTGCCAGCAGCCAAGATCAAGGGACAAAAGAGACCCAGTACTTC. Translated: CASSQDQGTKETQYF.

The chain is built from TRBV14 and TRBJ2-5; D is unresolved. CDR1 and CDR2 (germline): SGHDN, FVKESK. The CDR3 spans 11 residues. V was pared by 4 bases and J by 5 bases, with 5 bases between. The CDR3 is CASSLSETQYF. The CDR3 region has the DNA TGTGCCAGCAGCCTGAGTGAGACCCAGTACTTC.

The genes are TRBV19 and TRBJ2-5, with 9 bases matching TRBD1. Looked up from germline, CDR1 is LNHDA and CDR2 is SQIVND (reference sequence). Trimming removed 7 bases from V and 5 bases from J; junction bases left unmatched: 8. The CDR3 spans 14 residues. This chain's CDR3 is CASTTGQGGETQYF. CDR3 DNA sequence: TGTGCCAGTACCACGGGACAGGGAGGGGAGACCCAGTACTTC.

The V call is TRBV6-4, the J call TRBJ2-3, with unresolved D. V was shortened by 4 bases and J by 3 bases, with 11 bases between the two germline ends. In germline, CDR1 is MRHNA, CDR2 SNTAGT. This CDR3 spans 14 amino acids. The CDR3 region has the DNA TGTGCCAGCAGTGTCGTGGCAGATACAGATACGCAGTATTTT. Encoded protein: CASSVVADTDTQYF.

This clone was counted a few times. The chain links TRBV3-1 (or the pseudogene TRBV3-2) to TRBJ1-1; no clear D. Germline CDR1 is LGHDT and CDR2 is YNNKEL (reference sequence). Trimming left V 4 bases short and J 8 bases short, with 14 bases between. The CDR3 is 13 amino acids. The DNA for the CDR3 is TGTGCCAGCAGCCCGCTCGGTCCGGGAGAAGCTTTCTTT. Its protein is CASSPLGPGEAFF.

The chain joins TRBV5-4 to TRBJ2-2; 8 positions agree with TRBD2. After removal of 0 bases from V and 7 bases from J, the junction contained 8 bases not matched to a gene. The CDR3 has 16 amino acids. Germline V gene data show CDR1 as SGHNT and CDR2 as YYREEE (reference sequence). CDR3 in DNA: TGTGCCAGCAGCTTGGTATCGGGGGGGCCAGGCGGGGAGCTGTTTTTT. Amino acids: CASSLVSGGPGGELFF.

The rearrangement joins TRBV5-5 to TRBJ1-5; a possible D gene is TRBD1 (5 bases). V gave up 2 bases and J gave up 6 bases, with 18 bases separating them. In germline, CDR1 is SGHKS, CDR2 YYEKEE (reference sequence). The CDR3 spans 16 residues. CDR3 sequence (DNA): TGTGCCAGCAGCTTTCTCTCAGGGATAGGTATTCAGCCCCAGCATTTT. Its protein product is CASSFLSGIGIQPQHF.

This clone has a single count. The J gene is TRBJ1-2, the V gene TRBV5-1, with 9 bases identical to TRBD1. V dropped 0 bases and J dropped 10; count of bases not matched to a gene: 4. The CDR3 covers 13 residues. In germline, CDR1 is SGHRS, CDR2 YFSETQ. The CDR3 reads CASSLGWDRAYTF. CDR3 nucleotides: TGCGCCAGCAGCTTGGGATGGGACAGGGCCTACACCTTC.

In DNA, the CDR3 is TGTGCCAGCAGCGCTACACAGGTTCACTCTGGAAACACCATATATTTT. It yields the protein CASSATQVHSGNTIYF. The V call is TRBV21-1, the J call TRBJ1-3; TRBD1, as called in the table, went unchecked against the DNA. TRBV21-1 is listed as a pseudogene. The CDR3 has 16 residues.

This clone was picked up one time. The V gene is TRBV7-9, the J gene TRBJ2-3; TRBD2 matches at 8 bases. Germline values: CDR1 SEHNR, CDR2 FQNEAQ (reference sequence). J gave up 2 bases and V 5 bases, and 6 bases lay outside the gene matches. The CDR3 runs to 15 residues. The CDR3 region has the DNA TGTGCCAGCAGCGAGAGCGGGGGACACACAGATACGCAGTATTTT. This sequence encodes CASSESGGHTDTQYF.

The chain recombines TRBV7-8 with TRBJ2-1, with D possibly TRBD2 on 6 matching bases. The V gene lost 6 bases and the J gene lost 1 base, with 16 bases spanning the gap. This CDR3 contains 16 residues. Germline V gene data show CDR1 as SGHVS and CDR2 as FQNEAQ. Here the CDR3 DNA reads TGTGCCAGCAGAACCACCGGGACTCATTCCTACAATGAGCAGTTCTTC. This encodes CASRTTGTHSYNEQFF.

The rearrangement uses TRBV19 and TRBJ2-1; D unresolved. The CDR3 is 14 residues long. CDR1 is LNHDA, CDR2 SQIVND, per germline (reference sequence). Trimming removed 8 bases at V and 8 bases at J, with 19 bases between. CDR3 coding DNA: TGTGCCAGTTCTCGTCCGTTTGGCGGTTATGAGCAGTTCTTC. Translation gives CASSRPFGGYEQFF.

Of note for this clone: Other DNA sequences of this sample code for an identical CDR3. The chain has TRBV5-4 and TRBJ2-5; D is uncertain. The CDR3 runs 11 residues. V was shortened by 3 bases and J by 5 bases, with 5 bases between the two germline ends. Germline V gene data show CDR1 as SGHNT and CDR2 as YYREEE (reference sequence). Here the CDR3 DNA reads TGTGCCAGCAGCTCTCAGGAGACCCAGTACTTC. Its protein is CASSSQETQYF.

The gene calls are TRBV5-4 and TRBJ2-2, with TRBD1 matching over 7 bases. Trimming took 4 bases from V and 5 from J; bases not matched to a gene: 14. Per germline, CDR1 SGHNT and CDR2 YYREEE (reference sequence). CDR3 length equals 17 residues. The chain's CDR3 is CASSPQQGWMYTGELFF. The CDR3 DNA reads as TGTGCCAGCAGCCCCCAACAGGGGTGGATGTATACCGGGGAGCTGTTTTTT.

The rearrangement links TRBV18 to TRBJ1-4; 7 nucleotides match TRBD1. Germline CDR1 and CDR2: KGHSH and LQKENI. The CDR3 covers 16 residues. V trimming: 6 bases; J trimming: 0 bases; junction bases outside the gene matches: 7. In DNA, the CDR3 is TGTGCCAGCTCCGTGGGACAGCCAGCAACTAATGAAAAACTGTTTTTT. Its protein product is CASSVGQPATNEKLFF.